This TCR beta chain was observed in a study of blood T cell repertoires in COVID-19 (dated by TCRdb to the early 2020s). With regard to the full study: Samples covering the acute and convalescent phases of COVID-19 were provided by collaborators in the United States, Italy and Spain. Where available, HLA class I and class II types were obtained from metadata supplied by the sample provider rather than from assay-based typing. The prospective study material was composed of cDNA or gDNA derived from T cells, B-cell-depleted T cells, or PBMCs. Samples came from the ongoing ImmuneRACE study (first 160 participants) plus 1,254 subjects from 6 global collaborators. Sample metadata almost always included a de-identified subject ID, COVID-19 status, age in years and sex. The dataset comprised deeply sampled blood TCRbeta repertoires from subjects exposed to, actively infected with, or recovered from COVID-19. The repertoires were released in a freely available public database intended as a resource for research on the immune response to SARS-CoV-2.

Collaborating institutions collected whole blood in K2EDTA tubes following their own protocols. For TCRbeta analysis, collaborators shipped samples as frozen whole blood, isolated PBMCs, or DNA extracted from either of those sample types. For this clone: Its antigen is not yet known. Nothing much larger sits one base from this clone, and base qualities are not available.

TCRbeta CDR3 regions were amplified from genomic DNA by means of the immunoSEQ Assay, a bias-controlled multiplex PCR. The paper's data handling went like this. Within the assay, amplification of reference gene primers was used to estimate how many nucleated cells each sample contained. To quantify the absolute abundance of each unique TCRbeta CDR3 rearrangement, sequence reads were collapsed and filtered. For each sample, productive Simpson clonality was calculated as the square root of Simpson's diversity index across productive rearrangements. The immuneACCESS repertoire file appears here via TCRdb, limited to in-frame rearrangements. These files lack a portion of the clones; in checked studies, under half of the deficit traces to unresolved V genes, and the cause of the others is not known. The DNA gave D and trimming, while V, J and clone size come from that table. This sample is represented by around 100,000 clones; about 90% of them were singletons. About 4% of the sample belongs to the ten largest clones.

Looking up the germline V gene yields CDR1 WSHSY and CDR2 SAAADI. The junction carries 8 bases between V and J, which are trimmed by 0 bases and 14 bases respectively. Including cysteine and phenylalanine, the CDR3 has 11 amino acids. Left in the record is the CDR3 DNA by itself, 33 bases read in frame from the first base. Findings and caveats that apply to the study as a whole: How much clinical and demographic metadata was included differed by source and by participant, and the metadata was provided uncurated.

The TCR was taken from a man aged 18 to 30 with acute or convalescent COVID-19. The rearranged segments are TRBV10-2 and TRBJ2-1; the D gene cannot be resolved reliably. The sequenced sample consisted of peripheral blood. For the CDR3, the sequence is CASSESQVKFF. The sequence in DNA is TGCGCCAGCAGTGAGTCGCAGGTGAAGTTCTTC.